Below are 2 T cell receptor beta chains sequenced from a single sample in a study of metastatic and nonmetastatic thyroid tumors. TCRdb reprocessed the PCR reads via MiXCR. Seen here are about 24,000 clones, approximately 19% observed once, and the top ten hold about 4.6%. Thyroid surgery was preceded by no treatment in any patient. Sequencing input: blood. These receptors all stem from a male donor with papillary thyroid cancer or a benign thyroid nodule (not recorded which). Some clones in this sample may be carry-over from other donors' samples.

There are many counts of this clone. The chain carries TRBV5-1 and TRBJ1-3, with TRBD1 matching 8 bases. CDR1 is SGHRS, CDR2 YFSETQ, per germline. J was trimmed by 0 bases and V by 4 bases; bases with no gene match: 6. The CDR3 has 16 residues. This CDR3 reads CASSPGTGNSGNTIYF. CDR3 sequence (DNA): TGCGCCAGCAGCCCCGGGACAGGCAACTCTGGAAACACCATATATTTT.

V usage is TRBV19 and J usage is TRBJ1-5; weak D call: TRBD1 (5 bases). Trimming took 5 bases from V and 2 from J, leaving 19 bases between them. CDR3 length: 17 amino acids. Germline V gene data show CDR1 as LNHDA and CDR2 as SQIVND (reference sequence). The CDR3 DNA is TGTGCCAGTAGTCTACACGGGGGTGGTTCGGGCAATCAGCCCCAGCATTTT. It encodes CASSLHGGGSGNQPQHF.